Here is one T cell receptor (beta chain) with its context. What it recognizes is unknown. Germline and junction disagree at one end, which may indicate a read error. These data are taken from a study of blood T cells in healthy people across ages. For the second PCR, which ran for about 7 to 11 cycles, a sample-barcoded 5' primer and a J-beta primer mix were used. A single record per CDR3 protein comes from TCRdb applying MiXCR to the 5' RACE reads. The data hold some 890,000 distinct CDR3 sequences, with 29% observed a single time. Study-wide findings and caveats: In long-lived donors, naive CD4+ cell counts and diversity exceeded those of aged donors.

The CDR3 contains 15 residues. Germline V lookup: CDR1 SGHRS, CDR2 YFSETQ. The same data also went into a second study, on T cells of mothers and their children. That source notes: Within related and unrelated pairs, thymic selection shapes TCR recombination output in a similar way.

This TCR came from a woman aged 40 to 50 in good health. V and J are TRBV5-1 and TRBJ2-7, with D tentatively TRBD2 (5 bases). The sample consisted of blood. CDR3 sequence: CTSSPAGISSYEQYF. DNA of the CDR3: TGCACCAGCAGCCCCGCCGGGATAAGCTCCTACGAGCAGTACTTC.